These 5 T cell receptor beta chains came from one sample sequenced in a study of shared clonotypes between healthy human individuals. Clones were read by immunoSEQ multiplex PCR, and TCRdb kept only the in-frame ones, dropping some. The sample has around 2.1 million clones; about 93% are singletons. Naivety among CD8 cells was defined by CD45RO negativity and positive CCR7 selection, thereby excluding terminally differentiated effector memory CD45RA+ cells. The sample comprised naive CD8+ T cells from PBMCs. These receptors all stem from a young man in good health. Some clones in this sample may be carry-over from other donors' samples.

The V call is TRBV4-2, the J call TRBJ2-7; unclear D gene. V lost 0 bases and J lost 4, with 7 bases in between. The CDR3 length is 13 residues. CDR1 LGHNA and CDR2 YNFKEQ come from the germline V gene. CDR3 protein: CASSQESRYEQYF. DNA for the CDR3: TGTGCCAGCAGCCAAGAATCGAGATACGAGCAGTACTTC.

Here the CDR3 reads CATSNSGGRELFF. In nucleotides, the CDR3 is TGTGCCACCAGCAATAGTGGGGGCCGGGAGCTGTTTTTT. The rearrangement uses TRBV15 and TRBJ2-2; TRBD1 might be the D (6 bases). CDR1 and CDR2 from the germline V gene are LNHNV and YYDKDF (reference sequence). Trimming removed 4 bases at V and 9 bases at J, with 12 bases between. This CDR3 has 13 amino acids.

This clone was picked up a small number of times. The rearrangement uses TRBV29-1 and TRBJ1-1; no clear D gene. The germline gives CDR1 SQVTM, CDR2 ANQGSEA. The ends were cut back, 1 base at V and 10 bases at J, with 16 bases in the middle. The length of the CDR3 is 13 residues. CDR3 DNA sequence: TGCAGCGTTGAAGCTCGTTACGCTTTAAGAGCTTTCTTT. Translation gives CSVEARYALRAFF.

J is TRBJ1-2 and V is TRBV28; D remains ambiguous. The CDR3 contains 15 residues. The V gene lost 5 bases and the J gene lost 2 bases, with 15 bases spanning the gap. Germline V CDR1 and CDR2: MDHEN, SYDVKM. The CDR3 loop reads CASSTPRGLNYGYTF. Here the CDR3 DNA reads TGTGCCAGCAGTACCCCGCGGGGTCTGAACTATGGCTACACCTTC.

The rearrangement uses TRBV13 and TRBJ1-2; D gene uncertain. The germline CDR1 and CDR2 sequences are PRHDT and FYEKMQ (reference sequence). Deletions cut 3 bases from V and 4 bases from J, with 9 bases between. This CDR3 is built from 13 residues. CDR3 protein: CASSLERAYGYTF. CDR3 DNA sequence: TGTGCCAGCAGCTTGGAAAGGGCCTATGGCTACACCTTC.